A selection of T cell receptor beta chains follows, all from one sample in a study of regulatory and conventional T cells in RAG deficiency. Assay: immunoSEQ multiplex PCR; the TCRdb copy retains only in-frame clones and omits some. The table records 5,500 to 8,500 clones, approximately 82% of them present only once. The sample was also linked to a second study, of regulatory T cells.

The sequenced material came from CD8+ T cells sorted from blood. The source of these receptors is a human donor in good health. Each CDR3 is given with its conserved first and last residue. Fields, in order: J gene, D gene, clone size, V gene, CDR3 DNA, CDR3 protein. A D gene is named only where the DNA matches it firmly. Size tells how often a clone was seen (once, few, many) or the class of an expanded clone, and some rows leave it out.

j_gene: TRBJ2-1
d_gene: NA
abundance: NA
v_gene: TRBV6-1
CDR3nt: TGTGCCAGCAGTGAAACCGGGGGAAGCTCCTACAATGAGCAGTTCTTC
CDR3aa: CASSETGGSSYNEQFF

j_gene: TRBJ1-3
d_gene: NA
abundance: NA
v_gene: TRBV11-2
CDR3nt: TGTGCCAGCAGCTCCCGGACCGTGCCTGGAAACACCATATATTTT
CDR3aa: CASSSRTVPGNTIYF

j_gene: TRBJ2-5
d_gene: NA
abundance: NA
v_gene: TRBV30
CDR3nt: TGTGCTCGGGACGCCGGGGAGACCCAGTACTTC
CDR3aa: CARDAGETQYF

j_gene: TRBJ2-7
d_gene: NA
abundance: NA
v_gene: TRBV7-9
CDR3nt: TGTGCCAGCAGCTTAGTCGTCAGGAGAACCTACGAGCAGTACTTC
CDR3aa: CASSLVVRRTYEQYF

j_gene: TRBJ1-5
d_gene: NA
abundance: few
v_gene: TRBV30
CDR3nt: TGTGCCTGGAGCAGCGGGACACTAGATCAGCCCCAGCATTTT
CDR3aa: CAWSSGTLDQPQHF

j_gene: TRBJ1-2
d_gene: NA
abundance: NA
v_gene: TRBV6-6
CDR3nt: TGTGCCAGCAGTCCAAGGGACCGGGGCCTTTATGGCTACACCTTC
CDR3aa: CASSPRDRGLYGYTF

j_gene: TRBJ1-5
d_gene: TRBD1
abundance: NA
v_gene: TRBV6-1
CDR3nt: TGTGCCAGCAGTGAAACGCCGGGCAGGGGGCTACTCCCTCATCAGCCCCAGCATTTT
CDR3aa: CASSETPGRGLLPHQPQHF

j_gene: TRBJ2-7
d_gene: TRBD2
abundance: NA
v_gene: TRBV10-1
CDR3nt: TGCGCCAGCAGTCCCGGCGGGACGGGGGGGTACTACGAGCAGTACTTC
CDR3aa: CASSPGGTGGYYEQYF

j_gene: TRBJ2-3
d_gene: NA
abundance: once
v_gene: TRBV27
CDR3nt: TGTGCCAGCAGTTTCCAGGGGGGGACGGATACGCAGTATTTT
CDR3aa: CASSFQGGTDTQYF

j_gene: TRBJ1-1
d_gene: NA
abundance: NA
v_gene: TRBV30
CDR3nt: TGTGCCTGGGAACCGGGACATAACACTGAAGCTTTCTTT
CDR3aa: CAWEPGHNTEAFF

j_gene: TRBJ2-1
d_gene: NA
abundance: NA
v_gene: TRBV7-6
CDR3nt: TGTGCCAGCAGCTCCGCGATGAGATACAATGAGCAGTTCTTC
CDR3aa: CASSSAMRYNEQFF

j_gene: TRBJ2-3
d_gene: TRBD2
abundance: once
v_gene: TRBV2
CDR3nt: TGTGCCAGCAGTGAAGCGGGACTAGCTTTGAGCACAGATACGCAGTATTTT
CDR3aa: CASSEAGLALSTDTQYF

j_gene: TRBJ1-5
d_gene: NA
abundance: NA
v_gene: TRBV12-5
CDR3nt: TGTGCTAGTGGTTTGGGACAGCATAGCAATCAGCCCCAGCATTTT
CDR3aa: CASGLGQHSNQPQHF

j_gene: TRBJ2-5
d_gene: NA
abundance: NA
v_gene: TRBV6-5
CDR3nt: TGTGCCAGCAGGACCACAGGGCTCCAAGAGACCCAGTACTTC
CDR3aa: CASRTTGLQETQYF

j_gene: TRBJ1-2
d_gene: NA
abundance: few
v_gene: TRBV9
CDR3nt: TGTGCCACCGACGGGGGAAGCTATGGCTACACCTTC
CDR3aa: CATDGGSYGYTF

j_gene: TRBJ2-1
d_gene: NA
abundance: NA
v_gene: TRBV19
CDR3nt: TGTGCCACCCAGCCATTCGACGGGTACAATGAGCAGTTCTTC
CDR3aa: CATQPFDGYNEQFF

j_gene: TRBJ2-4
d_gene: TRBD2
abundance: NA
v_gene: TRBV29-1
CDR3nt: TGCAGCGTTGTTAGGGAGGGCGACATTCAGTACTTC
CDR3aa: CSVVREGDIQYF

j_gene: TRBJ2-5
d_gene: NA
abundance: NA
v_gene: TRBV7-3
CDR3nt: TGTGCCAGCAGCTTAACTTTTCCGGGGGAGGAGACCCAGTACTTC
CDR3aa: CASSLTFPGEETQYF

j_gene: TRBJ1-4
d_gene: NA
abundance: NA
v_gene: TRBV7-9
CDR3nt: TGTGCCAGCAGCCACATAGGACGAGAGAATGAAAAACTGTTTTTT
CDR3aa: CASSHIGRENEKLFF

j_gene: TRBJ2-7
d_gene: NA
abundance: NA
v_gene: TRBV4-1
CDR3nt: TGCGCCAGCAGCCAAGTGGTAGACTACGAGCAGTACTTC
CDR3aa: CASSQVVDYEQYF

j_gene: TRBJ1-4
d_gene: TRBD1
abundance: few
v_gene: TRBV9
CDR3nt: TGTGCCAGCAGCGACGGGACAGGGAGCGAAAAACTGTTTTTT
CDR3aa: CASSDGTGSEKLFF

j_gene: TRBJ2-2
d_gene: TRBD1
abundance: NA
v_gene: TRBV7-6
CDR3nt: TGTGCCAGCAGCTTCCTCGACAGGGGCCCCGCCGGGGAGCTGTTTTTT
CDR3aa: CASSFLDRGPAGELFF

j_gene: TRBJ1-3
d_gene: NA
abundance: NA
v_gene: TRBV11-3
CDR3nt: TGTGCCAGCAGCTTACTCCTCGAGGTCCCGAGCTCTGGAAACACCATATATTTT
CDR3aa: CASSLLLEVPSSGNTIYF

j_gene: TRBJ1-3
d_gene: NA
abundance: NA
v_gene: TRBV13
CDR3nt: TGTGCCAGCACCCTTTGGCCGGGTACTACCTCTGGAAACACCATATATTTT
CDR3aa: CASTLWPGTTSGNTIYF

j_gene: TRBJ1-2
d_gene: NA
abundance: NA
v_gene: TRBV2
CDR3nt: TGTGCCAGCAGTACCTTACCCCCAGGGGAGGGCTACACCTTC
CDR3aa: CASSTLPPGEGYTF

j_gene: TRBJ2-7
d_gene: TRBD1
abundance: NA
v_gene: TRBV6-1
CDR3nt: TGTGCCAGCAGTGAAACCGGGACAGGGCCCGAGCAGTACTTC
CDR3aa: CASSETGTGPEQYF

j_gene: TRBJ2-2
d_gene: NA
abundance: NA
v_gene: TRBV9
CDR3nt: TGTGCCAGCAGCCCTTACGAGACAGGTCCTACCGGGGAGCTGTTTTTT
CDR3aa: CASSPYETGPTGELFF

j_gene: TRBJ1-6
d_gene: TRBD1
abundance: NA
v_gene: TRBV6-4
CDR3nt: TGTGCCCCCAGGGGGGGACAGAGCTCCTATAATTCACCCCTCCACTTT
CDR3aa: CAPRGGQSSYNSPLHF

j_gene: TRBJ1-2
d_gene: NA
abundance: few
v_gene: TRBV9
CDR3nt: TGTGCCAGCAGCCCGGGATCGCATGCCTACACCTTC
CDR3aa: CASSPGSHAYTF

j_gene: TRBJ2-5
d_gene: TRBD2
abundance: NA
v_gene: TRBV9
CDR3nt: TGTGCCAGCAGCACCATCGCGGGGGATCAAGAGACCCAGTACTTC
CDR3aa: CASSTIAGDQETQYF

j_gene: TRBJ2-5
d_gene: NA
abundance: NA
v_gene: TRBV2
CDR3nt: TGTGCCAGCAGAGACGGACGGGGAAGGGAGACCCAGTACTTC
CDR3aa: CASRDGRGRETQYF

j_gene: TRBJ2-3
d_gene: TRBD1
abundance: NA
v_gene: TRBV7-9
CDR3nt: TGTGCCAGCAGCTTATGGGATGGAGAGGGGGCGCGGACAGATACGCAGTATTTT
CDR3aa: CASSLWDGEGARTDTQYF

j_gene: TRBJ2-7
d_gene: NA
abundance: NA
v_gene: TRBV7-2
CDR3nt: TGTGCCAGCAGCTGGGGGCAGTCCTACGAGCAGTACTTC
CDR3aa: CASSWGQSYEQYF

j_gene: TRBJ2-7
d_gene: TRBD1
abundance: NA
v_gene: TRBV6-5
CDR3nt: TGTGCCAGCAGTTACGGGACAGCTTCGGAGCAGTACTTC
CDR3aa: CASSYGTASEQYF

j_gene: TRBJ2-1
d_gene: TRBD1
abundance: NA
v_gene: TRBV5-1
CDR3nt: TGCGCCAGCAGCTTACAGGGGGCAAATGAGCAGTTCTTC
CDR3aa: CASSLQGANEQFF

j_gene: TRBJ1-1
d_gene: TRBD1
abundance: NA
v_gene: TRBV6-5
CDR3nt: TGTGCCAGCAGTGGACAGGGGGCGGACACTGAAGCTTTCTTT
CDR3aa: CASSGQGADTEAFF

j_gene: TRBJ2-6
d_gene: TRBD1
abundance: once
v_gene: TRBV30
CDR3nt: TGTGCCTGGGGACAGGGAGCCGGGGCCAACGTCCTGACTTTC
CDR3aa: CAWGQGAGANVLTF